What follows describes a single TCR beta chain. The specificity of this receptor is unknown. Base qualities were left out, and no much larger clone turns up one base away. In the prospective study, participants were roughly 18 to 89 years old, resided in fewer than 25 geographic areas of the United States, and were enrolled through a virtual design. In the prospective study, participants were assigned to cohorts based on the clinical history participants reported in a screening survey and a study questionnaire. Recovered participants in ImmuneRACE Cohort 3 were defined by two consecutive negative NP/OP PCR tests, clearance by a healthcare professional, or resolution of symptoms. In the prospective study, whole blood, serum and a nasopharyngeal or oropharyngeal swab were collected from each participant by mobile phlebotomists. Participants in the prospective study had the option to provide additional blood draws and questionnaires over a roughly two-month period. Before DNA extraction, prospective study blood samples were shipped either frozen or at room temperature.

The immunoSEQ Assay, a bias-controlled multiplex PCR, was used to amplify TCRbeta CDR3 regions from genomic DNA. For the original study's pipeline: Within the assay, amplification of reference gene primers was used to estimate how many nucleated cells each sample contained. To quantify the absolute abundance of each unique TCRbeta CDR3 rearrangement, sequence reads were collapsed and filtered. For each sample, productive Simpson clonality was calculated by taking the square root of Simpson's diversity index across productive rearrangements. Entries here come from immuneACCESS through TCRdb and include only in-frame sequences with V and J called. Some clones fail to appear in such tables; in the studies checked, an unresolved V gene covers under half of the shortfall, and the cause of the remainder is unknown. V and J calls and clone size are given by that table; D and trimming were obtained from the DNA. The table for this sample lists fewer than 400,000 clones; over 75% of them were counted only once. In total, the top ten clones hold more than 2% of the sample.

The data stem from a study of blood T cell repertoires in COVID-19 (dated by TCRdb to about 2020). Regarding the study in general: Collaborator samples came from the United States, Italy and Spain and covered acute and convalescent phases of COVID-19. The prospective study material was composed of cDNA or gDNA derived from T cells, B-cell-depleted T cells, or PBMCs. The dataset comprised deeply sampled blood TCRbeta repertoires from subjects exposed to, actively infected with, or recovered from COVID-19. A freely available public database, intended as a resource for researchers studying the immune response to SARS-CoV-2, is where the repertoires were released. The samples were drawn from the first 160 participants of the ongoing ImmuneRACE study and from under 1,500 subjects provided by 6 global collaborators. The sample metadata nearly always contained a de-identified subject ID, COVID-19 status, age in years and sex. Where available, HLA class I and class II types were taken from metadata supplied by the sample provider and were not determined by assay-based typing.

The germline V end is reduced by 0 bases and the J end by 10 bases; junction bases left unmatched: 5. Sequences SGDLS (CDR1) and YYNGEE (CDR2) are obtained from the germline V gene. Its CDR3 holds 14 amino acids, cysteine through phenylalanine. Kept here is only the CDR3 DNA, which spans 42 bases and is read in frame from base 1. The research as a whole found: The amount of clinical and demographic metadata varied by source and participant and was provided uncurated.

Source material: PBMCs or T cells enriched from blood (not recorded which). The sequence joins TRBV9 to TRBJ2-3; 10 central bases correspond to TRBD1. This TCR was sampled from a man under 40 who had recovered from COVID-19. The CDR3 region has the sequence CASSVGDRGPAQYF. DNA sequence: TGTGCCAGCAGCGTAGGTGACAGGGGGCCGGCGCAGTATTTT.